These T cell receptor beta chains were read from a single sample in a study of T cell responses to AZD1222 COVID-19 vaccine. The repertoire was sequenced with immunoSEQ multiplex PCR; TCRdb's copy has only in-frame clones and lacks some. This table holds approximately 120,000 clones, about 89% found once. The sequencing here drew on peripheral blood, taken on day 0 of AZD1222 vaccination. Receptors originate from an adult in good health. CDR3s include the opening cysteine and the closing phenylalanine or tryptophan. Fields, in order: D gene, J gene, V gene, CDR3 length, clone size, CDR3 protein, CDR3 DNA. A D gene is named only where the DNA matches it firmly. Size tells how often a clone was seen (once, few, many) or the class of an expanded clone, and some rows leave it out.

>NA|TRBJ1-1|TRBV12-3/TRBV12-4|13|NA
CASQTRVNTEAFF
TGTGCCAGCCAGACCCGAGTGAACACTGAAGCTTTCTTT
>NA|TRBJ2-2|TRBV11-1|16|NA
CASSFSGDLNTGELFF
TGTGCCAGCAGCTTCTCTGGAGATCTTAACACCGGGGAGCTGTTTTTT
>NA|TRBJ1-2|TRBV29-1|13|NA
CSVGQLANYGYTF
TGCAGCGTAGGACAGTTAGCTAACTATGGCTACACCTTC
>TRBD2|TRBJ2-3|TRBV5-1|17|NA
CASSLGASGSRADTQYF
TGCGCCAGCAGCTTGGGAGCTAGCGGGAGTAGAGCAGATACGCAGTATTTT
>NA|TRBJ1-2|TRBV18|13|NA
CASSPRGPIGYTF
TGTGCCAGCTCACCAAGGGGCCCCATAGGCTACACCTTC
>NA|TRBJ2-7|TRBV10-3|15|NA
CAISPNGAATYEQYF
TGTGCCATCAGCCCTAACGGGGCAGCCACCTACGAGCAGTACTTC
>TRBD1|TRBJ2-7|TRBV15|15|NA
CATSNEDRDPPEQYF
TGTGCCACCAGCAACGAGGACAGGGATCCCCCGGAGCAGTACTTC
>NA|TRBJ1-1|TRBV6-5|15|NA
CASSPTGGRNTEAFF
TGTGCCAGCAGTCCCACCGGTGGGAGGAACACTGAAGCTTTCTTT
>TRBD1|TRBJ1-6|TRBV4-3|19|few
CASSQDSISRGLGNSPLHF
TGCGCCAGCAGCCAAGATTCGATCTCAAGGGGGCTGGGAAATTCACCCCTCCACTTT
>NA|TRBJ2-2|TRBV6-5|14|NA
CASSYSAATGELFF
TGTGCCAGCAGTTACTCGGCCGCCACCGGGGAGCTGTTTTTT
>TRBD2|TRBJ2-1|TRBV5-1|17|NA
CASSWPPGLANEGEQFF
TGCGCCAGCAGCTGGCCGCCGGGACTAGCGAACGAGGGTGAGCAGTTCTTC
>NA|TRBJ1-1|TRBV5-4|13|once
CASRAGVAGEAFF
TGTGCCAGCAGAGCTGGGGTGGCAGGGGAAGCTTTCTTT
>NA|TRBJ2-5|TRBV4-1|14|NA
CASSHPTRGKTQYF
TGCGCCAGCAGCCATCCGACCAGGGGAAAGACCCAGTACTTC
>NA|TRBJ2-1|TRBV6-5|14|NA
CATSPGPTYNEQFF
TGTGCCACCTCCCCAGGGCCCACCTACAATGAGCAGTTCTTC
>NA|TRBJ1-4|TRBV12-3/TRBV12-4|13|NA
CASSLGSGEKLFF
TGTGCCAGCAGTTTAGGGTCGGGAGAAAAACTGTTTTTT
>NA|TRBJ1-5|TRBV5-4|16|NA
CASSFGGRASNQPQHF
TGTGCCAGCAGCTTTGGAGGCAGGGCTAGCAATCAGCCCCAGCATTTT
>NA|TRBJ1-2|TRBV4-2|13|NA
CASSSGSHYGYTF
TGTGCCAGCAGCTCGGGTTCCCACTATGGCTACACCTTC
>NA|TRBJ2-1|TRBV11-2|15|medium-sized
CASSLGHAKYNEQFF
TGTGCCAGCAGCTTAGGCCATGCAAAATACAATGAGCAGTTCTTC
>NA|TRBJ2-7|TRBV19|14|few
CASSSPAGRYEQYF
TGTGCCAGTAGCTCCCCCGCGGGAAGATACGAGCAGTACTTC
>TRBD1|TRBJ2-7|TRBV10-1|13|NA
CASSEGQGDKQYF
TGCGCCAGCAGCGAGGGACAGGGTGACAAGCAGTACTTC
>TRBD1|TRBJ2-7|TRBV5-4|12|NA
CASSWDRGEQYF
TGTGCCAGCAGCTGGGACAGGGGCGAGCAGTACTTC
>NA|TRBJ2-1|TRBV9|16|NA
CASSVEISLAYNEQFF
TGTGCCAGCAGCGTAGAGATAAGTCTAGCGTACAATGAGCAGTTCTTC
>NA|TRBJ2-3|TRBV7-3|14|NA
CASSPLAGTDTQYF
TGTGCCAGCAGCCCCCTGGCGGGCACAGATACGCAGTATTTT
>TRBD1|TRBJ1-1|TRBV30|12|NA
CAWSGGQVEAFF
TGTGCCTGGAGTGGGGGACAGGTTGAAGCTTTCTTT
>TRBD1|TRBJ1-1|TRBV19|14|NA
CASTDTGAGTEAFF
TGTGCCAGTACCGATACAGGGGCAGGCACTGAAGCTTTCTTT
>TRBD1|TRBJ1-1|TRBV5-1|14|NA
CASSFRQGDTEAFF
TGCGCCAGCAGCTTTAGACAGGGGGACACTGAAGCTTTCTTT
>TRBD1|TRBJ1-5|TRBV20-1|15|NA
CSASPGTGFNQPQHF
TGCAGTGCAAGTCCCGGGACAGGGTTCAATCAGCCCCAGCATTTT
>TRBD1|TRBJ1-1|TRBV5-5|14|NA
CASSGRQGLTEAFF
TGTGCCAGCAGCGGGAGACAGGGGCTCACTGAAGCTTTCTTT
>NA|TRBJ1-2|TRBV20-1|11|NA
CSAWAYGGYTF
TGCAGTGCTTGGGCATATGGTGGCTACACCTTC
>TRBD2|TRBJ2-1|TRBV10-1|17|NA
CASSGPSTSGRYNEQFF
TGCGCCAGCAGTGGCCCTTCGACTAGCGGGAGGTACAATGAGCAGTTCTTC
>TRBD1|TRBJ2-5|TRBV12-3/TRBV12-4|13|NA
CASSTGVQETQYF
TGTGCCAGCAGTACAGGGGTCCAAGAGACCCAGTACTTC
>NA|TRBJ2-2|TRBV5-1|15|NA
CASSLLQGNTGELFF
TGCGCCAGCAGCTTGTTACAGGGCAACACCGGGGAGCTGTTTTTT
>NA|TRBJ1-1|TRBV5-1|15|NA
CASSQLGGENTEAFF
TGCGCCAGCAGCCAACTGGGGGGCGAGAACACTGAAGCTTTCTTT
>NA|TRBJ1-1|TRBV6-5|12|NA
CASTSVNTEAFF
TGTGCCAGCACGTCTGTGAACACTGAAGCTTTCTTT
>NA|TRBJ1-2|TRBV15|15|NA
CATSRDSGQRGGYTF
TGTGCCACCAGCAGAGATTCAGGCCAAAGGGGTGGCTACACCTTC
>TRBD1|TRBJ1-1|TRBV2|14|NA
CASSPDRGNTEAFF
TGTGCCAGCAGCCCGGACAGGGGGAACACTGAAGCTTTCTTT
>TRBD1|TRBJ2-7|TRBV19|14|NA
CASHPGQGVYEQYF
TGTGCCAGTCACCCGGGACAGGGTGTTTACGAGCAGTACTTC
>NA|TRBJ1-5|TRBV2|13|NA
CASIEAWGQPQHF
TGTGCCAGCATAGAGGCTTGGGGACAGCCCCAGCATTTT
>NA|TRBJ2-3|TRBV2|12|once
CASTLDTDTQYF
TGTGCCAGCACTCTGGACACAGATACGCAGTATTTT
>TRBD2|TRBJ2-2|TRBV4-1|16|NA
CASSQRTSENTGELFF
TGCGCCAGCAGCCAACGGACTAGCGAGAACACCGGGGAGCTGTTTTTT
>NA|TRBJ1-2|TRBV10-1|13|once
CASSEGTNYGYTF
TGCGCCAGCAGTGAGGGCACTAACTATGGCTACACCTTC
>TRBD1|TRBJ2-1|TRBV14|18|NA
CASSQDANRGPRYNEQFF
TGTGCCAGCAGCCAAGACGCCAACAGGGGGCCAAGGTACAATGAGCAGTTCTTC
>NA|TRBJ1-2|TRBV7-9|14|NA
CASSLQSGSYGYTF
TGTGCCAGCAGCTTACAGTCAGGTAGCTATGGCTACACCTTC
>TRBD1|TRBJ2-6|TRBV7-2|17|few
CASSSGQGASGANVLTF
TGTGCCAGCAGCTCGGGACAGGGGGCCTCTGGGGCCAACGTCCTGACTTTC
>NA|TRBJ1-2|TRBV7-9|10|NA
CAPSPAGYTF
TGTGCCCCCTCCCCAGCCGGCTACACCTTC
>TRBD2|TRBJ2-1|TRBV10-2|14|NA
CASYRGTSGNEQFF
TGCGCCAGCTACCGGGGGACTAGCGGGAATGAGCAGTTCTTC
>TRBD1|TRBJ2-1|TRBV6-1|16|NA
CASSEWMTGNYNEQFF
TGTGCCAGCAGTGAATGGATGACAGGGAACTACAATGAGCAGTTCTTC
>TRBD2|TRBJ2-1|TRBV5-4|18|NA
CASSLVGASGSSYNEQFF
TGTGCCAGCAGCTTGGTGGGGGCTAGCGGGAGCTCCTACAATGAGCAGTTCTTC
>TRBD1|TRBJ1-1|TRBV7-6|19|NA
CASSLASGGQGRMNTEAFF
TGTGCCAGCAGCTTAGCGTCCGGAGGACAGGGGAGGATGAACACTGAAGCTTTCTTT
>NA|TRBJ2-7|TRBV4-1|13|NA
CASSPGPRYEQYF
TGCGCCAGCAGCCCGGGACCTCGTTACGAGCAGTACTTC
>NA|TRBJ1-2|TRBV9|15|NA
CASSPASIRNYGYTF
TGTGCCAGCAGCCCGGCCTCGATCCGTAACTATGGCTACACCTTC
>NA|TRBJ2-7|TRBV3-1/TRBV3-2|12|NA
CASSPGRYEQYF
TGTGCCAGCAGCCCCGGGCGGTACGAGCAGTACTTC
>NA|TRBJ2-2|TRBV5-6|11|NA
CASSFHRELFF
TGTGCCAGCAGCTTCCACCGGGAGCTGTTTTTT
>TRBD1|TRBJ2-2|TRBV6-4|14|NA
CASRPQTGVGELFF
TGTGCCAGCAGGCCCCAGACAGGGGTCGGGGAGCTGTTTTTT
>TRBD1|TRBJ1-1|TRBV30|15|NA
CAWSSRDSVDTEAFF
TGTGCCTGGAGTTCAAGGGACAGCGTGGACACTGAAGCTTTCTTT
>NA|TRBJ1-6|TRBV6-1|16|NA
CASSEAGNSYNSPLHF
TGTGCCAGCAGTGAAGCTGGGAACTCCTATAATTCACCCCTCCACTTT